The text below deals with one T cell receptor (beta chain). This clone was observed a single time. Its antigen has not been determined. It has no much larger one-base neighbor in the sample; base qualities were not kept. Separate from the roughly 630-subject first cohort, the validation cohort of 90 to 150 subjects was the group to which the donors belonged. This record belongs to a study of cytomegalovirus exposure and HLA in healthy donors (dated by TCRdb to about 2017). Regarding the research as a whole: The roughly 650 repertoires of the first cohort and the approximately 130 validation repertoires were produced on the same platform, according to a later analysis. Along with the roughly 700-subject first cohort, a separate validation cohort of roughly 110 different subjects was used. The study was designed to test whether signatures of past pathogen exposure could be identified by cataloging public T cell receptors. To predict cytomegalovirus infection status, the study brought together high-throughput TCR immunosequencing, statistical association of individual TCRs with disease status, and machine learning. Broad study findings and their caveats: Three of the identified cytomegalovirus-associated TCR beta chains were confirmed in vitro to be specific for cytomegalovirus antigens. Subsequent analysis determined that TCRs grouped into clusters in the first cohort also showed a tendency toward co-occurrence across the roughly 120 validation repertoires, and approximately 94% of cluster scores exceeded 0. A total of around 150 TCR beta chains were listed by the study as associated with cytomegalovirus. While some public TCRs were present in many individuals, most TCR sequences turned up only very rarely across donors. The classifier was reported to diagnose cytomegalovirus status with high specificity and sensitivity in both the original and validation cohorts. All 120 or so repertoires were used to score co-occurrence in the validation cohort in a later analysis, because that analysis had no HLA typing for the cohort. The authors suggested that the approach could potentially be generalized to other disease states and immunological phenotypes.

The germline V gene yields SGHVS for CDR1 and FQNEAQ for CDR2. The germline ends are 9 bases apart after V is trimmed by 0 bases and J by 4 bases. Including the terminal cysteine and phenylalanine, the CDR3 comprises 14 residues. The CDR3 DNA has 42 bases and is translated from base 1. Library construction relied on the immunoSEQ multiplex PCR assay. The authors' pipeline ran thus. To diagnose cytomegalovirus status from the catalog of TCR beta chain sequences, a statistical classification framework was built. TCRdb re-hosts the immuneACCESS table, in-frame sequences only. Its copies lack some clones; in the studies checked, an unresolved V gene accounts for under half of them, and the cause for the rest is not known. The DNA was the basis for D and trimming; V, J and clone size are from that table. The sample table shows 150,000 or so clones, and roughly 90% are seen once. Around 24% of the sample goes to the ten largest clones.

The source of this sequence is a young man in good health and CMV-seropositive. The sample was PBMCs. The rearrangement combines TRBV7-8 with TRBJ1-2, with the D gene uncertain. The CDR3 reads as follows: CASSLAGITYGYTF. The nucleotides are TGTGCCAGCAGCTTAGCGGGCATTACCTATGGCTACACCTTC.